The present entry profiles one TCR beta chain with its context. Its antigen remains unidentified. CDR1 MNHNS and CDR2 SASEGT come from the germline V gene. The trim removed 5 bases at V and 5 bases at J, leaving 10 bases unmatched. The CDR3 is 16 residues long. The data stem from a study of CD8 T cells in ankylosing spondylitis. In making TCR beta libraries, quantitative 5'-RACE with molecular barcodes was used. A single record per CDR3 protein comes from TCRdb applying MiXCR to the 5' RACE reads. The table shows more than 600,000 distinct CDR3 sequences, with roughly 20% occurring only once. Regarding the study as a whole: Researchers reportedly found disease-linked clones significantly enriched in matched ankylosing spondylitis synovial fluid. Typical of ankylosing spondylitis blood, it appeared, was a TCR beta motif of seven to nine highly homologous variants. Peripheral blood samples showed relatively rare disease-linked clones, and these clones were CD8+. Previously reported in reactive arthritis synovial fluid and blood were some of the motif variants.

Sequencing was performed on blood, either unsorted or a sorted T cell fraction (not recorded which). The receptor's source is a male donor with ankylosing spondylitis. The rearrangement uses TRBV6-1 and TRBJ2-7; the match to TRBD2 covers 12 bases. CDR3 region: CASSPSPSGGADEQYF. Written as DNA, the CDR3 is TGTGCCAGCAGTCCCAGTCCTAGCGGGGGGGCCGACGAGCAGTACTTC.